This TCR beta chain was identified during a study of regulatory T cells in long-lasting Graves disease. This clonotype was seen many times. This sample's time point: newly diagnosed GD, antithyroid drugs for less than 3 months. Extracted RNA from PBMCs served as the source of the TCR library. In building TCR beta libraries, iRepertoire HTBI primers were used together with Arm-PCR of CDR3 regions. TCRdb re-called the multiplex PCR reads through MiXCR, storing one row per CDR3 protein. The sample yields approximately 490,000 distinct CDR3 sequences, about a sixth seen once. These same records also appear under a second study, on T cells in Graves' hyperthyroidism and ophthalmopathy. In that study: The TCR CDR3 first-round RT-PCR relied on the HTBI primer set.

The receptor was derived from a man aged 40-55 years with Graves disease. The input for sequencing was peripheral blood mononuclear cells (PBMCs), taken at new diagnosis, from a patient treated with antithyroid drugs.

The CDR3 DNA reads as TGTGCCAGCAGCTTATCGAAAGAGTTTTTCCAGTTCTTC. It codes for CASSLSKEFFQFF. V gene TRBV7-8 combines with J gene TRBJ2-1; no firm D call. Germline CDR1 is SGHVS and CDR2 is FQNEAQ. The CDR3 contains 13 residues. V dropped 2 bases and J dropped 13 bases, with 15 bases sitting between them.